The T cell receptor beta chain described here comes from a study of T cell responses to AZD1222 COVID-19 vaccine. Study outcomes and limitations: A rise in Spike-specific TCR breadth and depth followed two AZD1222 doses.

This clone rates as medium-sized (0.01 to 0.1%). Its antigen is unknown. The ends were cut back, 4 bases at V and 6 bases at J, with 14 bases in the middle. The CDR3 loop spans 14 amino acids. Looked up from germline, CDR1 is SGHNT and CDR2 is YENEEA. Data came from immunoSEQ multiplex PCR; TCRdb stores just in-frame clones and leaves some out. The repertoire has about 190,000 clones, approximately 91% of them found once; the top ten carry roughly 0.99%. The receptor was isolated from an adult in good health. The sequenced sample was peripheral blood, obtained on day 0 of AZD1222 vaccination. V gene TRBV11-3 combines with J gene TRBJ2-3; the D call may be TRBD1 or TRBD2 (6 bases each). The CDR3 DNA follows: TGTGCCAGCAGCTCGAGGGGGGAAACGGATACGCAGTATTTT. Translating gives CASSSRGETDTQYF.